This T cell receptor (beta chain) was sequenced in a study of blood T cells in healthy people across ages (dated by TCRdb to about 2015). Study-level background: Template switching captured roughly one uniquely barcoded TCR beta cDNA molecule per two T cells in model experiments. Donors of different ages were randomly distributed across sequencing lanes to avoid experimental bias. Using deep sequencing normalized with unique cDNA molecular identifiers, the study measured how TCR beta repertoire diversity changes with age. For two donors (one aged 18 to 29 and one aged 80 or older), the study analyzed two additional independent replicas of 1 million unique cDNA reads from the same blood draw. The donors were divided into four age groups: young (average approximately 17 years), middle-aged (approximately 39), aged (approximately 64) and long-lived (82). The paper as a whole reports these results and caveats: As age increased, observed TCR beta diversity per million T cells dropped in a roughly linear way, and a significant reduction was already evident by age approximately 40. Because donor CMV infection status was unknown, age-related changes in expanded clonotypes were potentially confounded. Compared with the aged group, more naive CD4+ T cells, fewer expanded clones and increased TCR diversity were shown by the long-lived group, suggesting age selection. Bulk unsorted PBMC profiling prevented conclusive comparison of naive and antigen-experienced compartments. A strong correlation was found between observed TCR beta diversity and the percentage of naive T cells measured by flow cytometry. Total diversity estimates from one million sequenced T cells were considered lower bounds and underestimates.

From cysteine to phenylalanine, the CDR3 is 13 amino acids long. CDR3 DNA is the only sequence kept; it has 39 bases, read in frame from the first base. V sheds 3 bases and J sheds 6 bases, leaving 8 bases between their ends. Looking up the germline V gene (reference sequence) yields CDR1 LNHNV and CDR2 YYDKDF. The library was obtained by 5' RACE. Sequenced on an Illumina HiSeq 2500. The second PCR ran for about 6 to 11 cycles and used a J-beta primer mix along with a sample-barcoded 5' primer. Each TCR beta cDNA molecule received a unique molecular identifier from a template-switch 5' adaptor carrying 12 random nucleotides. Each sample yielded at least 2.5 million CDR3-containing paired-end reads. The Mint cDNA synthesis kit, primed by a TRBC-specific oligonucleotide, was used to synthesize first-strand cDNA from all RNA. After uracil-DNA glycosylase treatment, a first 18-cycle PCR used universal primers M1SS and BC2_uni_R on all cDNA. Per the original workflow: Normalization of each sample was performed by random selection of 1 million high-quality reads, each carrying a distinct molecular identifier. Reads with shared molecular identifiers were discarded instead of being binned into consensus sequences. CDR3 identification, clonotype clustering and error correction used MiTCR with a Q25 quality threshold and the strictest error-elimination algorithm. A nonparametric unseen species model with Euler transformation was used to estimate a lower bound on total TCR beta diversity. TCRdb applied fastp at Q25 and MiXCR to the public reads, then kept only in-frame beta chains. Rows with a matching CDR3 protein are joined into one entry that keeps the most common DNA and genes. The V and J calls were not made by the authors but by TCRdb's processing. This sample has nearly 800,000 distinct CDR3 sequences in its table, and about 61% of those were observed once. Under 30% of the sample goes to the ten largest clones.

Donors were around 37 systemically healthy Caucasian individuals from Russia aged 6 to 90 years. Each donor gave approximately 9.3 milliliters of peripheral blood, collected into EDTA-treated Vacutainer tubes. PBMCs were isolated by Ficoll-Paque density-gradient centrifugation, with at least 6 million obtained per sample. Trizol reagent was used to extract total RNA from the PBMCs, yielding at least 6 micrograms per sample. For every donor, an aliquot of PBMCs went through flow cytometry to measure the percentages of naive CD45RAhigh/CD27high T cells. Comments on this clonotype: The specificity of this receptor is unknown. Base quality data are lacking; no much larger clone is found one base away.

Source material: blood. The chain is made from TRBV15 and TRBJ2-2; no D gene call is confident. The sequence derives from a man aged 40-49 years in good health. This receptor has the CDR3 CATSSKRSGELFF. The sequenced DNA is TGTGCCACCAGCAGCAAGCGATCCGGGGAGCTGTTTTTT. The CDR3 plus the reference TRBV15 and TRBJ2-2 genes for the other parts give the full variable domain: DAMVIQNPRYQVTQFGKPVTLSCSQTLNHNVMYWYQQKSSQAPKLLFHYYDKDFNNEADTPDNFQSRRPNTSFCFLDIRSPGLGDTAMYLCATSSKRSGELFFGEGSRLTVL.